The sequence of this T cell receptor beta chain was determined in a study of cytomegalovirus exposure and HLA in healthy donors (dated by TCRdb to 2017 to 2019). Broadly, across the study: An earlier analysis of around 600 of the donors reported approximately 290 Gb of sequence data and approximately 110 million unique TCR beta sequences from some 180 million T cells. An early release that covered about 600 HLA-typed donors contained about 300 gigabases of sequencing data and tens of millions of unique TCR sequences. The genetic ancestry cluster associated with self-reported Caucasian donors included 70% to 85% of the 398 genotyped donors. The aim of the study was to test whether cataloging public T cell receptors could identify signatures of past pathogen exposure. The T cell repertoires of 670 or so subjects were profiled by immunosequencing and related to cytomegalovirus serostatus. A separate validation cohort of 100 to 150 different subjects was used in addition to the 666-subject first cohort. The study combined high-throughput TCR immunosequencing, statistical association of individual TCRs with disease status, and machine learning to predict cytomegalovirus infection status. A later analysis re-analyzed previously published TCR beta repertoires from 500 to 700 donors and added high-resolution HLA genotyping to study TCR occurrence patterns. In the later analysis, no new phenotypic data were used to find candidate immune exposures; instead, reliance was placed on TCR beta sequences and their occurrence across donors. To decide whether each TCR beta V gene segment behaved as functional or pseudogenic, an earlier analysis of some 600 of the donors relied on high-throughput TCR beta sequencing. Alongside the repertoire data, information on donor age, sex, ethnicity and CMV serostatus was compiled. Genome-wide SNP genotypes for about three fifths of the 666 donors were used in a later genetic analysis, which treated that subset as a discovery cohort. Every repertoire in the discovery cohort had been generated on one and the same sequencing platform. Class I and class II HLA loci were covered by the typing at four-digit resolution. The number of donors typed differed by locus, with about 629-630 for A, B, C, DRB1 and DQB1, around 520 for DQA1, 606 for DPA1, and 472 for DPB1. Several DR-DQ haplotypes were handled as single units for association and clustering because linkage in the cohort was strong. Across about 380 genotyped donors of the cohort, an average of roughly 250,000 unique TCR beta nucleotide sequences per donor were sequenced, and 15% to 20% of those sequences were non-productive.

The receptor library was made with the immunoSEQ multiplex PCR assay. For the multiplex PCR, a mixture combining 60 forward primers for TCR Vbeta segments and 13 reverse primers for TCR Jbeta segments was used. A multiplex PCR assay on genomic DNA amplified the CDR3 region of rearranged TCR beta genes. On the Illumina HiSeq System, the amplified TCR beta libraries were sequenced as 87-base-pair reads. From the authors' description of their analysis: A later analysis tallied tens of millions of unique TCR beta chains across the 600 to 700 repertoires, and some 10 million of those chains were shared by two or more donors. A nearest-neighbor algorithm error-corrected the raw reads and collapsed the reads into unique sequences, merging closely related sequences to remove PCR and sequencing errors. To assign V, D and J gene segments, CDR3 sequences were aligned to IMGT reference sequences. Each retained sequence needed at least a six-nucleotide match to both a V gene segment and a J gene segment. A rearrangement counted as productive if the CDR3 had no stop codons and remained in frame with V and J, and every other rearrangement counted as non-productive. Following IMGT convention, CDR3 was defined as the stretch from the second conserved V-encoded cysteine to the conserved J-encoded phenylalanine. The earlier analysis of some 550 of the donors excluded any sequence lacking an unambiguous match to a single V gene segment. In an earlier analysis of approximately 550 of the donors, V segments were called functional above 56.7% productive rearrangements and were called segregating when the between-donor standard deviation exceeded 5%. A statistical classification framework was built to diagnose cytomegalovirus status from the catalog of TCR beta chain sequences. A later analysis assigned V and J genes by comparing TCR nucleotide sequences with IMGT/GENE-DB human TR gene sequences. In a later analysis, CDR3 sequences and most-parsimonious VDJ recombination scenarios were assigned using the TCRdist pipeline. In a later analysis, every TCR beta chain was defined by the combination of its CDR3 amino acid sequence and its V-gene family, and reads without a unique V-gene family were dropped. To address suspected cross-contamination and a sequencing artifact, a later analysis removed 550 to 750 highly shared, low-generation-probability nucleotide sequences. In a later analysis, a clonal expansion index was calculated for each public chain from normalized within-repertoire ranks of inferred template counts. In a later analysis, generation probabilities were computed with a VDJ recombination model fitted to out-of-frame rearrangements, and the resulting probabilities were checked against IGoR. In a later analysis, TCR-TCR, TCR-HLA and TCR-CMV co-occurrence was scored with hypergeometric tests, and a repertoire-size bias correction was applied to TCR pairs. False discovery rates were estimated in a later analysis by permuting HLA or CMV assignments 20 times. In a later analysis, co-occurring TCRs were grouped with DBSCAN, and TCRdist sequence similarity was added when clustering was performed within HLA-allele-positive subsets. Co-occurrence clustering excluded repertoires with fewer than 30,000 or more than 120,000 public chains, plus five with anomalous nucleotide sharing. TCRdb holds this immuneACCESS table with in-frame rearrangements only. Some clones are missing; in checked studies, unresolved V genes explain under half, and the rest has no known cause. V, J and clone size are taken as reported in that table, and D and trimming were inferred from the DNA itself. The table for this sample lists roughly 130,000 clones; around 77% of them were counted only once. The top ten constitute around 1.9% of the sample.

The cohort was made up of several hundred healthy bone marrow donors. Cohort members were all nominally healthy when sampled, although unrecorded immune exposures were likely present. The donor tested CMV seronegative, placing the donor among the 352 seronegative members of the cohort. A peripheral blood sample was collected from each donor, and TCR beta sequencing was performed on peripheral blood mononuclear cells. Genomic DNA was extracted from the blood cell samples with the Qiagen DNeasy Blood Extraction Kit. As regards this clone: Its antigen is currently not known. No much larger clone exists at a distance of one base, and base qualities are not known.

Points the paper makes about the study in general: In a later analysis, around 17,000 TCR beta sequences were associated with specific HLA alleles at a false discovery rate of 0.05. Sequencing depth was assumed to be roughly uniform across donors in the presence/absence analyses, though that assumption may not hold. When HLA alleles, especially DR and DQ, strongly co-occurred, TCR associations were difficult to assign to individual alleles. Across donors, most TCR sequences were observed very rarely, whereas some public TCRs were present in many individuals. In an earlier analysis of a few hundred of the donors, most TCR beta V segments were observed in productive rearrangements about 87% or about 30% of the time, broadly matching IMGT annotations. In a later analysis, the rate of TCR association differed among HLA loci, with DRB1 alleles having the most associated TCRs and HLA-C alleles having the fewest. Immune exposure information for the cohort was limited to CMV serostatus. A cluster of highly shared sequence variants was judged likely to represent a technical artifact of the sequencing pipeline. According to a later analysis, parvovirus B19, influenza, CMV and Epstein-Barr virus appeared linked to several top co-occurrence clusters. Because some donors lacked HLA typing at each locus, the association tests relied only on the typed subset. The authors suggested that the approach could potentially be extended to other disease states and immunological phenotypes. According to a later genetic analysis, donors in an Asian-associated ancestry cluster had fewer N-insertions in productive TCRs than the approximately 700-donor mean. A later analysis found that most CMV-associated TCR beta chains appeared HLA-restricted, with HLA associations seemingly driven largely by CMV exposure. The classifier was reported to diagnose cytomegalovirus status with high specificity and sensitivity in both the original cohort and the validation cohort. The earlier analysis of approximately 560 of the donors excluded seventeen rarely observed V segments, including chromosome 9 orphons, because counts were too low. This cohort had only TCR beta chains sequenced, and the lack of alpha or paired-chain data limited which features could be detected. In a later analysis, HLA-associated TCR beta chains were found to be more clonally expanded and to have lower generation probabilities than equally common non-associated chains. A total of 150 or so TCR beta chains were listed by the study as associated with cytomegalovirus. In a later genetic analysis, a missense DCLRE1C variant was associated with V-gene and J-gene trimming of TCR beta chains, and the association was replicated in an independent cohort. Linkage disequilibrium might explain the correlated functional status among segregating V segments, but an unknown experimental factor could not be excluded. Three of the identified cytomegalovirus-associated TCR beta chains were confirmed in vitro to be specific for cytomegalovirus antigens. A further reported finding was that TCR beta sequences accurately predicted the HLA-A and HLA-B alleles for most subjects in the first cohort.

Specimen: PBMCs. The receptor was derived from a woman aged 50 to 60 in good health and CMV-seronegative.

This receptor has the CDR3 CASSLRRMNTEAFF. The nucleotide sequence reads TGTGCCAGCAGCTTACGGCGGATGAACACTGAAGCTTTCTTT. The sequence links TRBV11-2 to TRBJ1-1; no confident D gene assignment can be made. The CDR3 covers 14 residues, taking in both the cysteine and the phenylalanine. The CDR3 DNA has 42 bases and is translated from base 1. Via the germline V gene, CDR1 is SGHAT and CDR2 FQNNGV. V loses 2 bases, J loses 0 bases, and the germline ends lie 7 bases apart.